This TCR beta chain was sequenced for a study of blood T cell repertoires in COVID-19. Overall study context: COVID-19 samples, acute and convalescent, were from the United States, Italy and Spain.

Here immunoSEQ multiplex PCR was the method, and the copy in TCRdb shows in-frame clones only, minus some. This sample has around 260,000 clones, with 86% found just once. From germline, CDR1 is MGHRA and CDR2 YSYEKL. The CDR3 runs 17 residues. V lost 1 base and J lost 3; bases outside the gene matches: 8. Sequencing used peripheral blood. The clonotype originates from a young man with active or convalescent COVID-19. This chain links TRBV4-1 with TRBJ1-3; 8 bases agree with TRBD1. The CDR3 is CASSQGPQGAGGNTIYF. Here the CDR3 DNA reads TGCGCCAGCAGCCAAGGGCCTCAGGGGGCCGGTGGAAACACCATATATTTT.